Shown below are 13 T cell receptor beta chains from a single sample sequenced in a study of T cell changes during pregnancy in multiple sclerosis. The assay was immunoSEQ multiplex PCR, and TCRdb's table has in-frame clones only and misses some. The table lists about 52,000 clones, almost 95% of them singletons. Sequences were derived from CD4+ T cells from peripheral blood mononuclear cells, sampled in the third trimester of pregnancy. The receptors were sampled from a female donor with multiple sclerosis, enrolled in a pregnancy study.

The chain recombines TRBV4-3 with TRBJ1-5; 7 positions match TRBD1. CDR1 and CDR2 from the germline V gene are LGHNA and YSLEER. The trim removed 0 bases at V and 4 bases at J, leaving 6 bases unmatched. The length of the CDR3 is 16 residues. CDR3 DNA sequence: TGCGCCAGCAGCCAAGATTCAACAGGGGTAAATCAGCCCCAGCATTTT. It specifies CASSQDSTGVNQPQHF.

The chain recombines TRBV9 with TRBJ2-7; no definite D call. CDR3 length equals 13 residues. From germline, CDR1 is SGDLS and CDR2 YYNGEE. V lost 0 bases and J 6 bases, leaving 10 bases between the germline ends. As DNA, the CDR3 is TGTGCCAGCAGCGTAGCCCTGACAAGCGAGCAGTACTTC. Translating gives CASSVALTSEQYF.

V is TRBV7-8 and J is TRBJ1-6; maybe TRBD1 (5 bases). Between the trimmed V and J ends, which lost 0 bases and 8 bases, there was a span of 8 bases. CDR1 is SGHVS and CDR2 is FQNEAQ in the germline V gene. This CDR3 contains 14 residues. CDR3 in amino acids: CASSLAGAHSPLHF. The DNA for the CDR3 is TGTGCCAGCAGCTTAGCAGGGGCCCATTCACCCCTCCACTTT.

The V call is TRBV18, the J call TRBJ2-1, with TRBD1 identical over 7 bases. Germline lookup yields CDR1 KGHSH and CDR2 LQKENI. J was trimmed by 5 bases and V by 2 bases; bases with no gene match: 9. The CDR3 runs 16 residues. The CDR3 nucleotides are TGTGCCAGCTCACCAGTTGACAGGGTTGTAGACAATGAGCAGTTCTTC. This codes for CASSPVDRVVDNEQFF.

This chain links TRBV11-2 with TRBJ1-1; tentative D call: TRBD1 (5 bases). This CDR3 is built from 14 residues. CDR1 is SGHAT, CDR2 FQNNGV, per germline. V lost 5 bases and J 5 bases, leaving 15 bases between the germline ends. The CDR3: CASSPPREFTEAFF. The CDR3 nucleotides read TGTGCCAGCAGCCCTCCCAGGGAATTTACTGAAGCTTTCTTT.

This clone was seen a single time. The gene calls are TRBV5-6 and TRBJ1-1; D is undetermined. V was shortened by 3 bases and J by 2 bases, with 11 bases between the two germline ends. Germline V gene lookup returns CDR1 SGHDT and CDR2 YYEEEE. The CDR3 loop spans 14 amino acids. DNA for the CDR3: TGTGCCAGCAGCTCCCCCCTGGCCAACACTGAAGCTTTCTTT. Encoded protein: CASSSPLANTEAFF.

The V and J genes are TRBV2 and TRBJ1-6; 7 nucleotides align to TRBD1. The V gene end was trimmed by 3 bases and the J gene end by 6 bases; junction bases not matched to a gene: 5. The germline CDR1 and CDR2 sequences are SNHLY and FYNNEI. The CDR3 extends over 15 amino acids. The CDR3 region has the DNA TGTGCCAGCAGTGATCTGGGACAGACTAATTCACCCCTCCACTTT. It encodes CASSDLGQTNSPLHF.

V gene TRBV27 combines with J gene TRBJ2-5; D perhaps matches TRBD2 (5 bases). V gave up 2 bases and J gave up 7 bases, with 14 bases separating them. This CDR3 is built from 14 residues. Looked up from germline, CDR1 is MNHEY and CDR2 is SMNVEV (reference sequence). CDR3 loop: CASSLGPGKGTQYF. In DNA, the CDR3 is TGTGCCAGCAGTTTAGGACCGGGAAAAGGGACCCAGTACTTC.

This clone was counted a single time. CDR3 sequence (DNA): TGTGCCAGCAGCGACAGTTACGGGAACACTGAAGCTTTCTTT. Protein sequence: CASSDSYGNTEAFF. The chain is built from TRBV7-3 and TRBJ1-1; possible D gene TRBD1, 5 bases. CDR1 is SGHTA and CDR2 is FQGTGA in the germline V gene. V was shortened by 5 bases and J by 1 base, with 11 bases between the two germline ends. The CDR3 totals 14 residues.

Written as DNA, the CDR3 is TGTGCCATCAGTGAGTCGGGATGGGGTAGCGGGACAGATACGCAGTATTTT. Translated: CAISESGWGSGTDTQYF. V and J are TRBV10-3 and TRBJ2-3, with 7 bases aligning to TRBD2. Germline lookup yields CDR1 ENHRY and CDR2 SYGVKD. The ends lost 0 bases at V and 3 bases at J; junction bases unmatched: 9. The CDR3 consists of 17 residues.

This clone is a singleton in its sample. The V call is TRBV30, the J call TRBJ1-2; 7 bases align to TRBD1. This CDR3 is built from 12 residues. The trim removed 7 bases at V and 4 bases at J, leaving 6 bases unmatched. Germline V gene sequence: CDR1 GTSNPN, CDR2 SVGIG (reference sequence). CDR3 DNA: TGTGCCTCACCGGGACAGTTCTATGGCTACACCTTC. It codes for CASPGQFYGYTF.

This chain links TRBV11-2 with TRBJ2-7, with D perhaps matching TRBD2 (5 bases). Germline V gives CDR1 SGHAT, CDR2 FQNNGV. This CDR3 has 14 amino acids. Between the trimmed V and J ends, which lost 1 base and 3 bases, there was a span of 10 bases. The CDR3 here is CASSLAGVLYEQYF. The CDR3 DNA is TGTGCCAGCAGCTTAGCCGGGGTTCTCTACGAGCAGTACTTC.

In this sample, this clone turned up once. The CDR3 nucleotides are TGCGCCAGCAGCTTTGAGGATACGCAGTATTTT. It encodes CASSFEDTQYF. This rearrangement joins TRBV5-1 to TRBJ2-3; no firm D call. Germline lookup yields CDR1 SGHRS and CDR2 YFSETQ. V was trimmed by 2 bases and J by 6 bases, leaving 4 bases between them. The length of the CDR3 is 11 residues. The whole variable domain, remainder taken from reference TRBV5-1 and TRBJ2-3, is KAGVTQTPRYLIKTRGQQVTLSCSPISGHRSVSWYQQTPGQGLQFLFEYFSETQRNKGNFPGRFSGRQFSNSRSEMNVSTLELGDSALYLCASSFEDTQYFGPGTRLTVL.